This TCR beta chain was sequenced in a study of T-cell memory formation after mild COVID-19. The wider study: Largely, TCR clusters stayed within a single donor.

TCRalpha and TCRbeta libraries used 5'RACE with constant-segment primers and UMIs. TCRdb used MiXCR to reprocess the 5' RACE reads, holding one entry per CDR3 protein. The data show some 270,000 distinct CDR3 sequences, 15% seen once. This clonotype was observed a few times. Its target is not known. Points from the study as a whole: A second wave expanding day 15 to 37 was CD4+-biased; contracting clones were balanced. Contracting CD4+ clones sat mainly in CM and EM; CD8+ in EMRA.

The sequenced sample was PBMCs or a T cell subset sorted from them (not recorded which). This TCR was recovered from an adult woman who had mild COVID-19 (a few samples of this study predate the infection). Cell type and time point are not known.

The CDR3 nucleotides read TGCGCCAGCAGCTACTACGGGACTAGCGGTAACAATGAGCAGTTCTTC. It translates to CASSYYGTSGNNEQFF. The rearrangement joins TRBV5-1 to TRBJ2-1, with TRBD2 matching 11 bases. CDR3 length equals 16 residues. V was pared by 3 bases and J by 5 bases, with 7 bases of the junction left unmatched. Germline-derived CDR1 and CDR2 are SGHRS and YFSETQ.